The rows below give T cell receptor beta chains drawn from one sample of a study of blood T cell repertoires in COVID-19. Some clones are missing from TCRdb's copy, which holds only in-frame ones; the method was immunoSEQ multiplex PCR. The sample consists of 250,000 to 350,000 clones, 65% to 85% of them appearing once. The specimen sequenced was peripheral blood. All receptors derive from a human donor with COVID-19, enrolled during active disease. The donor label of this sample is uncertain. Each CDR3 is given with its conserved first and last residue. The order of the fields is CDR3 length, J gene, V gene, CDR3 protein.

15	TRBJ2-1	TRBV7-3	CASSLILAGPTEQFF
15	TRBJ2-3	TRBV30	CAWSKGHYRPDTQYF
13	TRBJ2-3	TRBV6-5	CASRTSATDTQYF
16	TRBJ1-5	TRBV3-1/TRBV3-2	CASSPGTGKSNQPQHF
19	TRBJ2-1	TRBV19	CASRPRLAGVPSSYNEQFF
16	TRBJ1-1	TRBV9	CASSAFGGVTNTEAFF
16	TRBJ2-7	TRBV30	CAWSGPLPGQPYEQYF
14	TRBJ1-6	TRBV7-3	CASSFGGMGSPLHF
16	TRBJ2-2	TRBV29-1	CSVRTSGTLNTGELFF
17	TRBJ2-5	TRBV7-2	CASSLAQLAGLQETQYF
15	TRBJ2-7	TRBV5-1	CASSPQASVGGEQYF
16	TRBJ1-2	TRBV3-1/TRBV3-2	CASSQVSQNTGYGYTF
16	TRBJ1-4	TRBV19	CASSRQTDPTNEKLFF